What follows describes a single T cell receptor (beta chain). The sample is drawn from a study of shared clonotypes between healthy human individuals. V lost 0 bases, J lost 0 bases, and 13 bases lay in between. The CDR3 spans 17 residues. From germline, CDR1 is SEHNR and CDR2 FQNEAQ (reference sequence). Assay: immunoSEQ multiplex PCR; the TCRdb copy retains only in-frame clones and omits some. The sample holds more than 2,000,000 clones, 85% to 95% seen once. The clonotype originates from a man aged 18 to 30 in good health. Some clones in this sample may be carry-over from other donors' samples. J is TRBJ2-3 and V is TRBV7-9; TRBD2 might be the D (7 bases). The sequenced material came from naive CD4+ T cells from PBMCs. Subset reported: CD45RA+ positively selected. The CDR3 DNA sequence: TGTGCCAGCAGCTTAGCCTACGCGGGGGCCAGCACAGATACGCAGTATTTT. Translation: CASSLAYAGASTDTQYF.